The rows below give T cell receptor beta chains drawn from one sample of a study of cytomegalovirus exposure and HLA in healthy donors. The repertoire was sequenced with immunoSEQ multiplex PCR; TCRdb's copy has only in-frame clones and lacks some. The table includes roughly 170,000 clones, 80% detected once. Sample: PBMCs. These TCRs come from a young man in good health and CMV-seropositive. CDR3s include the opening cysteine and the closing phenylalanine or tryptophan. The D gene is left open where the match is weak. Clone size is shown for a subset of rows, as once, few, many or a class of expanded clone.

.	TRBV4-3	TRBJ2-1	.	CASSQGVMVAAELYNEQFF	TGCGCCAGCAGCCAAGGGGTTATGGTAGCGGCTGAATTATACAATGAGCAGTTCTTC
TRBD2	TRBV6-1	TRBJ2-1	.	CASSAGLAAQFF	TGTGCCAGCAGTGCAGGACTAGCAGCCCAGTTCTTC
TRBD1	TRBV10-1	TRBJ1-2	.	CASSPGGTANYGYTF	TGCGCCAGCAGCCCGGGAGGGACAGCTAACTATGGCTACACCTTC
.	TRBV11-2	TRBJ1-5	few	CASSLDGRRNQPQHF	TGTGCCAGCAGCTTAGATGGACGGAGGAATCAGCCCCAGCATTTT
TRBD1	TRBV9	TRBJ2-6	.	CASSVGLGQGISGANVLTF	TGTGCCAGCAGCGTAGGATTGGGACAGGGGATCTCTGGGGCCAACGTCCTGACTTTC
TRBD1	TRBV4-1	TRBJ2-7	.	CASSQEDRGFFYEQYF	TGCGCCAGCAGCCAAGAGGACAGGGGATTTTTCTACGAGCAGTACTTC
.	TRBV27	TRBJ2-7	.	CASSASGGHLSYEQYF	TGTGCCAGCAGTGCGTCCGGGGGGCACCTCTCCTACGAGCAGTACTTC
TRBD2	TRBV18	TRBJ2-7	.	CASSDLREAPYEQYF	TGTGCCAGCTCGGACCTCCGGGAGGCCCCCTACGAGCAGTACTTC
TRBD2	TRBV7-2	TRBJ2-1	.	CASSTTGLAGAYEQFF	TGTGCCAGCAGCACAACAGGTCTAGCGGGGGCGTATGAGCAGTTCTTC
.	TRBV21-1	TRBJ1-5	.	CASSKLGSSRNQPQHF	TGTGCCAGCAGCAAATTAGGCAGTTCGAGGAATCAGCCCCAGCATTTT
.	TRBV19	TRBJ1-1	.	CASSSTENTEAFF	TGTGCCAGTAGTTCCACAGAGAACACTGAAGCTTTCTTT
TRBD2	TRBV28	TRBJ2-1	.	CASSFHWLGTSVNEQFF	TGTGCCAGCAGTTTTCATTGGTTGGGGACTAGCGTCAATGAGCAGTTCTTC
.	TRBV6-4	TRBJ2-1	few	CASSERIGEYNEQFF	TGTGCCAGCAGTGAGAGAATCGGGGAATACAATGAGCAGTTCTTC
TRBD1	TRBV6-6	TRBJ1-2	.	CASSYRGDRTNYGYTF	TGTGCCAGCAGTTACCGAGGGGACAGGACTAACTATGGCTACACCTTC
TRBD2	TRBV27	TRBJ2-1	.	CASRLAGSYNEQFF	TGTGCCAGCAGGCTAGCGGGCTCCTACAATGAGCAGTTCTTC
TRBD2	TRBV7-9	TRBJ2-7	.	CSSSFPTATALAGDSEQYF	TGTTCCAGCAGCTTCCCAACCGCGACAGCACTAGCGGGAGATAGTGAGCAGTACTTC
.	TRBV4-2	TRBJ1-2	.	CASSQALSTSGRGYTF	TGTGCCAGCAGCCAAGCCCTTTCGACCAGCGGTCGGGGCTACACCTTC
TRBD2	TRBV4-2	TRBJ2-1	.	CASSQDASGGANEQFF	TGTGCCAGCAGCCAAGATGCCAGCGGGGGGGCCAATGAGCAGTTCTTC